Shown below are 14 T cell receptor beta chains from a single sample sequenced in a study of T-cell memory formation after mild COVID-19. Via MiXCR, TCRdb re-called the 5' RACE reads, giving one row per CDR3 protein. The top ten hold about 8.1% of the sample, which has about 560,000 distinct CDR3 sequences, roughly 17% seen once. Sequencing input: PBMCs or a T cell subset sorted from them (not recorded which). The receptor set was obtained from an adult woman who had mild COVID-19 (a few samples of this study predate the infection). Cell type and time point are not known.

The chain recombines TRBV7-9 with TRBJ2-3; D remains unclear. The V and J ends lost 2 bases and 1 base respectively, with 7 bases between them. This CDR3 comprises 14 residues. Germline V gives CDR1 SEHNR, CDR2 FQNEAQ (reference sequence). CDR3 residues: CASSLISGTDTQYF. The CDR3, as DNA: TGTGCCAGCAGCTTAATCTCGGGCACAGATACGCAGTATTTT.

This clonotype was detected a few times. The V call is TRBV7-9, the J call TRBJ1-4; 9 bases are shared with TRBD1. Trimming at V came to 5 bases and at J to 8 bases, leaving 6 bases not matched to a gene. The CDR3 length is 14 residues. CDR1 is SEHNR, CDR2 FQNEAQ, per germline (reference sequence). CDR3 DNA sequence: TGTGCCAGCAGCCCACAGGGGGCAGGGGAAAAACTGTTTTTT. This sequence encodes CASSPQGAGEKLFF.

This clonotype was recorded a few times. CDR3: CASSSTGGLVPIEQFF. The CDR3 DNA sequence: TGTGCCAGCAGCTCCACAGGGGGCTTGGTTCCTATTGAGCAGTTCTTC. The J gene is TRBJ2-1, the V gene TRBV7-6, with TRBD1 identical over 9 bases. Trimming at V came to 4 bases and at J to 9 bases, leaving 13 bases not matched to a gene. The CDR3 totals 16 residues. CDR1 and CDR2 (germline): SGHVS, FNYEAQ. Based on the CDR3 plus reference TRBV7-6 and TRBJ2-1, the full variable domain is GAGVSQSPRYKVTKRGQDVALRCDPISGHVSLYWYRQALGQGPEFLTYFNYEAQQDKSGLPNDRFSAERPEGSISTLTIQRTEQRDSAMYRCASSSTGGLVPIEQFFGPGTRLTVL.

V is TRBV12-3 or TRBV12-4 and J is TRBJ2-4; 12 bases agree with TRBD2. The CDR3 is made up of 17 amino acids. V shed 6 bases and J 3 bases; nucleotides not matched to a gene: 9. This CDR3 reads CASSHTGLAGHKNIQYF. In nucleotides, the CDR3 is TGTGCCAGCAGCCATACCGGACTAGCGGGGCACAAAAACATTCAGTACTTC.

The sample holds a few counts of this clonotype. This CDR3 reads CASSSGTRRGPGYTIYF. In DNA, the CDR3 is TGTGCCAGCAGCTCCGGTACACGGCGGGGGCCGGGATACACCATATATTTT. The V gene is TRBV7-8, the J gene TRBJ1-3; weak D call: TRBD1 (6 bases). V lost 4 bases to trimming and J lost 8 bases, with 24 bases between them. CDR3 length: 17 residues. Germline V gene sequence: CDR1 SGHVS, CDR2 FQNEAQ.

In this sample, this clonotype turned up a few times. The chain is built from TRBV9 and TRBJ2-1; 12 nucleotides agree with TRBD2. Germline lookup yields CDR1 SGDLS and CDR2 YYNGEE. The CDR3 is made up of 18 amino acids. Trimming at V came to 0 bases and at J to 1 base, leaving 5 bases not matched to a gene. CDR3 DNA sequence: TGTGCCAGCAGCGTAGGGCTAGCGGGGGGGTCGTCCTACAATGAGCAGTTCTTC. This translates into CASSVGLAGGSSYNEQFF. The full variable domain, completed using reference TRBV9 and TRBJ2-1, is DSGVTQTPKHLITATGQRVTLRCSPRSGDLSVYWYQQSLDQGLQFLIQYYNGEERAKGNILERFSAQQFPDLHSELNLSSLELGDSALYFCASSVGLAGGSSYNEQFFGPGTRLTVL.

The V gene is TRBV7-3, the J gene TRBJ1-1; 7 nucleotides agree with TRBD1. CDR1 and CDR2 (germline): SGHTA, FQGTGA. The V and J ends lost 4 bases and 0 bases, in that order; junction bases with no gene match: 5. This CDR3 region has 15 residues. The CDR3 here is CASSSRDSLNTEAFF. Here the CDR3 DNA reads TGTGCCAGCAGCTCCCGGGACAGCCTGAACACTGAAGCTTTCTTT.

The chain has TRBV4-3 and TRBJ2-2; 7 nucleotides line up with TRBD2. The trim removed 4 bases at V and 3 bases at J, leaving 11 bases unmatched. The CDR3 runs to 17 residues. CDR1 and CDR2 (germline): LGHNA, YSLEER. CDR3 sequence: CASSPSMGGRHTGELFF. In nucleotides, the CDR3 is TGCGCCAGCAGCCCCAGTATGGGCGGGAGACACACCGGGGAGCTGTTTTTT.

The chain is built from TRBV5-5 and TRBJ2-3, with a possible D match to TRBD2 (5 bases). V lost 4 bases, J lost 1 base, and 16 bases lay in between. The CDR3 is 16 residues long. Germline values: CDR1 SGHKS, CDR2 YYEKEE (reference sequence). CDR3 nucleotide sequence: TGTGCCAGCAGCCTATACGGGGAGCGACGCACAGATACGCAGTATTTT. Protein product: CASSLYGERRTDTQYF.

The rearrangement joins TRBV6-2 or TRBV6-3 to TRBJ2-1; no definite D call. The CDR3 has 12 residues. Germline V gene data show CDR1 as MNHEY and CDR2 as SVGEGT. Trimming pared 5 bases from V and 11 bases from J, leaving 13 bases between. CDR3 loop: CASSAQARKQFF. DNA for the CDR3: TGTGCCAGCAGTGCCCAGGCCCGTAAGCAGTTCTTC.

The chain employs TRBV24-1 and TRBJ2-1; D tentatively fits TRBD1 or TRBD2 (7 bases each). Germline V CDR1 and CDR2: KGHDR, SFDVKD. The CDR3 runs 14 residues. Trimming took off 6 bases at V and 8 bases at J, with 16 bases between the two ends. The CDR3, as DNA: TGTGCCACCAGTAGGGCAGGGGGGGAGGATGAGCAGTTCTTC. Translating it yields CATSRAGGEDEQFF.

The J gene is TRBJ2-5, the V gene TRBV7-6; D is perhaps TRBD1 (5 bases). Germline assignment: CDR1 SGHVS and CDR2 FNYEAQ. This CDR3 contains 13 residues. V lost 10 bases and J lost 1, with 13 bases in between. The CDR3 loop is CATRRTTQETQYF. The CDR3 DNA reads as TGTGCCACCCGCCGGACAACCCAAGAGACCCAGTACTTC.

This clonotype was counted only a few times. The rearrangement joins TRBV12-3 or TRBV12-4 to TRBJ2-1; 8 bases fit TRBD2. This CDR3 contains 13 residues. The junction had 9 bases not matched to a gene; V was cut back by 7 bases and J by 10 bases. In DNA, the CDR3 is TGTGCCAGCACGGCGCGGGGGGTTGGAGAGCAGTTCTTC. Its protein is CASTARGVGEQFF.

This clonotype occurred a few times. The chain links TRBV5-1 to TRBJ1-1, with D tentatively TRBD1 (5 bases). V lost 5 bases, J lost 7 bases, and 15 bases lay in between. CDR3 size: 13 residues. Per the germline V gene, CDR1 is SGHRS and CDR2 is YFSETQ. The chain's CDR3 is CASRAAGAIEAFF. The CDR3 DNA reads as TGCGCCAGCAGGGCGGCTGGGGCGATTGAAGCTTTCTTT.